This T cell receptor beta chain was identified in a study of blood T cell repertoires in COVID-19 (dated by TCRdb to 2020 to 2022). General notes on the study: Samples covering the acute and convalescent phases of COVID-19 were provided by collaborators in the United States, Italy and Spain. The material from the prospective study consisted of cDNA or gDNA derived from T cells, B-cell-depleted T cells, or PBMCs. The sample metadata nearly always contained a de-identified subject ID, COVID-19 status, age in years and sex. Where available, HLA class I and class II types were obtained from metadata supplied by the sample provider rather than from assay-based typing. The dataset comprised deeply sampled blood TCRbeta repertoires from subjects exposed to, actively infected with, or recovered from COVID-19. The samples were drawn from the first 160 participants of the ongoing ImmuneRACE study and from 1,254 subjects provided by 6 global collaborators. The repertoires were released in a freely available public database meant as a resource for research on the immune response to SARS-CoV-2. What the authors observed across the whole study: The amount of clinical and demographic metadata varied by source and participant and was provided uncurated.

TCRbeta CDR3 regions were amplified from genomic DNA by means of the immunoSEQ Assay, a bias-controlled multiplex PCR. On the authors' methods: Within the assay, amplification of reference gene primers was used to estimate how many nucleated cells each sample contained. Sequence reads were collapsed and filtered to measure the absolute abundance of every unique TCRbeta CDR3 rearrangement. Productive Simpson clonality was computed per sample as the square root of Simpson's diversity index over productive rearrangements. In its TCRdb copy, this immuneACCESS table keeps in-frame sequences only and misses some clones. Where compared with another copy, unresolved V genes explain less than half of these, and the others have no known cause. Clone size and V and J calls were adopted from that table, with D and trimming inferred from the DNA. Counted in this sample were around 84,000 clones; 65% to 85% of them appeared once. Jointly, the top ten make up roughly 40% of the sample.

This clone was seen just once. The clone's antigen remains unknown. Per-nucleotide qualities are absent, and no much larger clonotype sits a single base away. Whole blood was collected in K2EDTA tubes by collaborating institutions according to the institutions' own protocols. For TCRbeta analysis, collaborators shipped samples as frozen whole blood, isolated PBMCs, or DNA extracted from either of those sample types. There are 14 amino acids in the CDR3, from cysteine to phenylalanine inclusive. Only CDR3 DNA remains: 42 bases, in frame from the first base. Taken from the germline V gene, the CDR1 and CDR2 loops are SNHLY and FYNNEI. The germline ends are 20 bases apart after V is trimmed by 10 bases and J by 8 bases.

Source material: peripheral blood. The rearrangement joined TRBV2 to TRBJ1-4; there is no confident call for the D gene. The TCR comes from a man aged 80 or over with active or convalescent COVID-19. The CDR3 protein is CATSNSLSKEKLFF. The bases read TGTGCCACCAGCAACTCGTTATCGAAGGAAAAACTGTTTTTT.